Only a few counts were recorded for the clone carrying this T cell receptor (beta chain). The data belong to a study of T cell changes during pregnancy in multiple sclerosis. J lost 6 bases, V lost 4 bases, and 7 bases had no gene match. CDR1 is SGHKS, CDR2 YYEKEE, per germline (reference sequence). This CDR3 region has 14 residues. The method was immunoSEQ multiplex PCR; TCRdb's version includes in-frame clones alone and lacks a portion of them. The sample carries 80,000 to 95,000 clones, nearly 95% recorded once. The sequence was collected from a female donor with multiple sclerosis, enrolled in a pregnancy study. Material: peripheral blood, obtained in the second trimester of pregnancy. The rearrangement links TRBV5-5 to TRBJ1-5, with TRBD1 matching over 7 bases. For the CDR3, the DNA is TGTGCCAGCAGCGTATCGACAGGGACTCAGCCCCAGCATTTT. It yields the protein CASSVSTGTQPQHF.